This entry describes one TCR beta chain. What this receptor recognizes is not known. No much larger clonotype is one base removed from it; base qualities were not supplied. This entry comes from a study of PD-L1 blockade in urothelial cancer (dated by TCRdb to the late 2010s). With regard to the full study: Therapy was started around 2014 for all patients, and atezolizumab 1,200 mg was administered intravenously every 3 weeks. About 85% of the 29 patients were identified as males with urothelial cancer of bladder origin, and a prior smoking history was reported by 18 of 29 patients. An ECOG performance status of 0 or 1 was recorded for the patients, and 0 to 3 prior chemotherapy regimens had been received by the patients. Blood samples were analyzed 3 weeks after the start of treatment (second dose) and 6 weeks after the start of treatment. Blood samples yielded a median of roughly 140,000 T cells and roughly 80,000 unique TCRs, with median clonality 0.080. Somatic, immune and clinical correlates of response to PD-L1 blockade with atezolizumab in urothelial cancer were the focus of an exploratory multi-omic analysis. Pretreatment tumor samples, along with matched peripheral blood collected serially before and after atezolizumab treatment, underwent TCR sequencing. Durable clinical benefit meant progression-free survival longer than 6 months, and TCR features were also tested against progression-free and overall survival. In the same patients, whole exome sequencing and RNA sequencing of pretreatment tumors were performed in addition to TCR sequencing. Durable clinical benefit was achieved by nine patients but not by the remaining 20. Pretreatment blood TCR-seq was available for about 27 patients, at least one posttreatment blood collection was obtained for around 24 patients, and tumor TCR-seq was available for around 24 patients. Study-level results and caveats: Because the sample size was small (n ≈ 30) and many exploratory analyses were performed, the results are intended to be hypothesis-generating. Patients with durable benefit showed greater expansion of tumor-associated TCR clones in peripheral blood 3 weeks after starting treatment (n ≈ 23, p = 0.022). A pretreatment peripheral blood TCR clonality below the median was linked to improved progression-free and overall survival.

Synthetic TCR analog templates were spiked into each PCR to estimate absolute template abundance from read counts. TCRbeta CDR3 regions were amplified from genomic DNA with bias-controlled V and J gene primers using the immunoSEQ assay. Rearranged TCRbeta segments were sequenced at approximately 20X coverage. The published analysis was carried out like this. Sequencing errors were corrected by clustering, and CDR3s were annotated against IMGT so that V, D and J genes could be assigned. Out-of-frame and stop-codon sequences were excluded, and only productive TCRbeta rearrangements were used in downstream analyses. Clonality was computed as one minus Shannon entropy normalized by the log of the number of unique productive sequences. Clones differing between time points or between blood and tumor were identified using Fisher's exact test with Benjamini-Hochberg correction, with an adjusted p below 0.01 applied as the threshold. This immuneACCESS table, as held by TCRdb, lists in-frame sequences with V and J called but not all clones. Of the missing ones, under half trace to an unresolved V gene in checked studies; the others have no known cause. D and trimming come from the DNA, and the V and J calls and clone size come from that table. Recorded for this sample are 40,000 to 45,000 clones; about four fifths of them occurred a single time. The ten largest clones represent about 15% of the sample.

Taken from the germline V gene, the CDR1 and CDR2 loops are MNHNS and SASEGT. The CDR3, from cysteine to phenylalanine, totals 10 residues. The read is trimmed to its CDR3 DNA, 30 bases read in frame from base 1. V and J are truncated by 6 bases and 6 bases respectively, leaving an intervening sequence of 6 bases. The sample's time point label, in plain terms: peripheral blood 6 weeks after treatment start. The cohort included about 27 patients with locally advanced or metastatic urothelial carcinoma who were treated at Memorial Sloan Kettering on a trial protocol. Peripheral blood mononuclear cells were collected pretreatment and during treatment, at between 1 and 8 total time points per patient. The Qiagen DNeasy Blood extraction kit was used to purify genomic DNA from total PBMCs and tumor samples. PBMCs were collected pretreatment and during treatment, and were isolated and stored as previously described.

The receptor chain draws on TRBV6-1 and TRBJ2-7; there is no confident call for the D gene. This material consisted of PBMCs, taken around atezolizumab (anti-PD-L1) treatment. The receptor's source is a man in his sixties with urothelial cancer. The DNA reads as follows: TGTGCCAGCAGCCTATTCGAGCAGTACTTC. Its amino acids are CASSLFEQYF.